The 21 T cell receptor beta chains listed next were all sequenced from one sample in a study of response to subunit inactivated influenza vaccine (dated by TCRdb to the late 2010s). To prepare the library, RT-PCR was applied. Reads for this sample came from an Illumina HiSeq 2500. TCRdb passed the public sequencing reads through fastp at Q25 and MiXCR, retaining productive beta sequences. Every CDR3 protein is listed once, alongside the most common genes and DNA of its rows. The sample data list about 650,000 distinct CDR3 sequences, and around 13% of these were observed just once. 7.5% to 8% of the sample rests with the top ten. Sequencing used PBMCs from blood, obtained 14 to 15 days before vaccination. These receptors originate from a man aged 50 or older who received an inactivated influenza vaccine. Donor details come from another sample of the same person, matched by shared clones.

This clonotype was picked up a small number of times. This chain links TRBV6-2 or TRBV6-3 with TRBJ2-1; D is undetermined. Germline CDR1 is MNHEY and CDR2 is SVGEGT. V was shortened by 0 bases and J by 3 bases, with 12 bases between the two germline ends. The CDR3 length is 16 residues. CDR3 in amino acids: CASSYSTWVRYNEQFF. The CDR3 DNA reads TGTGCCAGCAGTTACTCGACGTGGGTGCGCTACAATGAGCAGTTCTTC.

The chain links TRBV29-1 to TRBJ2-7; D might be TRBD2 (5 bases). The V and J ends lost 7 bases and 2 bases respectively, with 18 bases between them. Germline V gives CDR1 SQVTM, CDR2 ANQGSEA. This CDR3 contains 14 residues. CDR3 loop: CSARSPGNTYEQYF. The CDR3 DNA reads TGCAGCGCCAGATCTCCGGGAAACACCTACGAGCAGTACTTC.

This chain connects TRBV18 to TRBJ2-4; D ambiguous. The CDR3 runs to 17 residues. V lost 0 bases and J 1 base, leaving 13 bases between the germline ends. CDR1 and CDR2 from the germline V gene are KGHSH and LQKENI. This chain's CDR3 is CASSPPERADAKNIQYF. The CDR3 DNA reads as TGTGCCAGCTCACCACCGGAAAGGGCTGATGCCAAAAACATTCAGTACTTC.

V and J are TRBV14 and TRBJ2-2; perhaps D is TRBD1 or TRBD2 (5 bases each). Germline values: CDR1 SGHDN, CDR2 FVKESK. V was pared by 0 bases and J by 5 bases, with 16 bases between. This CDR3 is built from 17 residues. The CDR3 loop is CASSQETTAWGTGELFF. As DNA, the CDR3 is TGTGCCAGCAGCCAAGAGACGACTGCCTGGGGGACCGGGGAGCTGTTTTTT.

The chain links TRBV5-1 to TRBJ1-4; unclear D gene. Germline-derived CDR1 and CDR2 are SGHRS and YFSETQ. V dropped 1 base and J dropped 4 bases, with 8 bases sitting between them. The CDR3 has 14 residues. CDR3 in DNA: TGCGCCAGCAGCTTGTCGGGGAATAATGAAAAACTGTTTTTT. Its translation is CASSLSGNNEKLFF.

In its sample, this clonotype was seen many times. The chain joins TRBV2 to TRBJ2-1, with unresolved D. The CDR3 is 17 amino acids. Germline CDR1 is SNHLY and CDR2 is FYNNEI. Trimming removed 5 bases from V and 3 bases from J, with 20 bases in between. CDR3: CASSYSPVVGVYNEQFF. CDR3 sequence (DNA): TGTGCCAGCAGTTACTCCCCGGTAGTAGGAGTCTACAATGAGCAGTTCTTC.

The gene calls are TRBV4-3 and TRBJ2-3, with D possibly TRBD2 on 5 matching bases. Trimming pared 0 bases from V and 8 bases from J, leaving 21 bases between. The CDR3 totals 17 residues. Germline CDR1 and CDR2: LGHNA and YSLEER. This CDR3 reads CASSQDKLVRGYVTQYF. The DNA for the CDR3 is TGCGCCAGCAGCCAAGATAAACTAGTTAGAGGTTATGTTACGCAGTATTTT.

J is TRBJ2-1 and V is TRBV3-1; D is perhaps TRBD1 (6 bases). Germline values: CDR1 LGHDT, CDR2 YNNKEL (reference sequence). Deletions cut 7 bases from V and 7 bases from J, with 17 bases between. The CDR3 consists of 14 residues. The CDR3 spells CASKSGEFRNEQFF. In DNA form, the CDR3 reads TGTGCCAGCAAATCAGGGGAATTTCGGAATGAGCAGTTCTTC.

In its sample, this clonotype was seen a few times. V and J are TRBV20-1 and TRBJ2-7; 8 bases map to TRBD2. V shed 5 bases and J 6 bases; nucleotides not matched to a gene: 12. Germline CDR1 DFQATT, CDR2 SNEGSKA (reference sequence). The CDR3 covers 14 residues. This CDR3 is CSAESGGPNTEQYF. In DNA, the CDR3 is TGCAGTGCTGAATCGGGAGGGCCTAATACCGAGCAGTACTTC.

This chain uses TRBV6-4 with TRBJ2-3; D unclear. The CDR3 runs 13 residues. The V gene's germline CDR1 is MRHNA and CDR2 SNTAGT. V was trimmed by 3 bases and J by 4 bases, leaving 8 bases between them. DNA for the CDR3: TGTGCCAGCAGTGATAGAGTATCAGATACGCAGTATTTT. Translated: CASSDRVSDTQYF.

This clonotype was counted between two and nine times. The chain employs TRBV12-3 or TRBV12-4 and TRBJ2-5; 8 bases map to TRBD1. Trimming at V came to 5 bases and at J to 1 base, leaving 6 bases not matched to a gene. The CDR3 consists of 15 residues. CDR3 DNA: TGTGCCAGCAGTACACATACAGGGGGCCAAGAGACCCAGTACTTC. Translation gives CASSTHTGGQETQYF.

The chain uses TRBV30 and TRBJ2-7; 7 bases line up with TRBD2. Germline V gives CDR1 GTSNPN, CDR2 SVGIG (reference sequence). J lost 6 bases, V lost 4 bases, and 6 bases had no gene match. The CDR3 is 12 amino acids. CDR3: CAWKGGPVEQYF. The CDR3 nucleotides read TGTGCCTGGAAGGGAGGGCCCGTCGAGCAGTACTTC.

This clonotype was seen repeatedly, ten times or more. The chain's CDR3 is CASRDVLSGNTIYF. The CDR3 nucleotides are TGCGCCAGCAGAGACGTACTTTCTGGAAACACCATATATTTT. V usage is TRBV5-1 and J usage is TRBJ1-3; D not resolved. The CDR3 covers 14 residues. The V end was cut by 5 bases, the J end by 1 base, with 10 bases between. Germline CDR1 SGHRS, CDR2 YFSETQ.

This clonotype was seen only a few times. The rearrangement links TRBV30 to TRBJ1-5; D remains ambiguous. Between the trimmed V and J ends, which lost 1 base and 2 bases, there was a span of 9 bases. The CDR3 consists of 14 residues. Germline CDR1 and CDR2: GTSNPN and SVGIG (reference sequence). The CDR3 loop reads CAWSAGGGNQPQHF. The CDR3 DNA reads TGTGCCTGGAGTGCAGGAGGCGGCAATCAGCCCCAGCATTTT.

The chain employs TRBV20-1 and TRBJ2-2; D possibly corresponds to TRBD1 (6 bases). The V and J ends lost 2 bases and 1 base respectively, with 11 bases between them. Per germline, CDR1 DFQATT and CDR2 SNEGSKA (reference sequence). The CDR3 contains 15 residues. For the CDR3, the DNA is TGCAGTGCTAGAACGGACAGAGTGAACACCGGGGAGCTGTTTTTT. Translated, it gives CSARTDRVNTGELFF.

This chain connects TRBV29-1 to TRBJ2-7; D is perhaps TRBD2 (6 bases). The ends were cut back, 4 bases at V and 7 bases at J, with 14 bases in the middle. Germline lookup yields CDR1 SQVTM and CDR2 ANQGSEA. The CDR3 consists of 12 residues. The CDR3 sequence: CSVVGASGEQYF. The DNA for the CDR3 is TGCAGCGTTGTTGGGGCGAGCGGGGAGCAGTACTTC.

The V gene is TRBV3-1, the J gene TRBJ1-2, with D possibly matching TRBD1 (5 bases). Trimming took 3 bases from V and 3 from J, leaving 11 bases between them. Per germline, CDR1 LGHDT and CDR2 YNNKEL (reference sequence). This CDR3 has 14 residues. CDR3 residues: CASSHGARDYGYTF. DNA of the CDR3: TGTGCCAGCAGCCACGGGGCGCGGGACTATGGCTACACCTTC.

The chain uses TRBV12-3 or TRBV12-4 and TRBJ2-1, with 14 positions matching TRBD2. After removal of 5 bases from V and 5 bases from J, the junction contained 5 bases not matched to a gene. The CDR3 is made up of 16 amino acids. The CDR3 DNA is TGTGCCAGCAGTCCCCGGACTAGCGGGAGGCACAATGAGCAGTTCTTC. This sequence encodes CASSPRTSGRHNEQFF.

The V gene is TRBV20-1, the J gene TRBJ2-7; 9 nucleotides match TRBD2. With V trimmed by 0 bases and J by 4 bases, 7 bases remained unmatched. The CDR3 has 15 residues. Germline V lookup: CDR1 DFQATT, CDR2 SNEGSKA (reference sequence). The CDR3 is CSARDAASGGYEQYF. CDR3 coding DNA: TGCAGTGCTAGAGATGCAGCCAGCGGGGGGTACGAGCAGTACTTC.

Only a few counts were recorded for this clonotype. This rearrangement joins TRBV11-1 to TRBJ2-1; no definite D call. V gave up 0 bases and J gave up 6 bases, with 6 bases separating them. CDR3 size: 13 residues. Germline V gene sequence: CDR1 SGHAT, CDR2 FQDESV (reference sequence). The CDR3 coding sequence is TGTGCCAGCAGCTTAGCGAGGACCAATGAGCAGTTCTTC. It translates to CASSLARTNEQFF.

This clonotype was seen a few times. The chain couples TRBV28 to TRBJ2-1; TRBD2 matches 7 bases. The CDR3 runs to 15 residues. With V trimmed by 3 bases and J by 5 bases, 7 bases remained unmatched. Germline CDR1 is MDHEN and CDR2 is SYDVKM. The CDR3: CASSLGGGPHNEQFF. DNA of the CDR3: TGTGCCAGCAGTTTGGGGGGAGGGCCCCACAATGAGCAGTTCTTC.